What follows is one TCR beta chain and its context. What it binds is not known. Primers included in the PCR were 60 Vbeta and 13 Jbeta primers. Assay: immunoSEQ multiplex PCR; the TCRdb copy retains only in-frame clones and omits some. The sample records about 270,000 clones, more than 55% being singletons. Germline V CDR1 and CDR2: SEHNR, FQNEAQ (reference sequence). The CDR3 sequence is 13 residues long. V lost 5 bases to trimming and J lost 6 bases, with 10 bases between them. This specimen belongs to a study of cytomegalovirus exposure and HLA in healthy donors. Study-wide results and limits: At a 0.05 false discovery rate, a later analysis found about 17,000 TCR beta sequences to be associated with HLA alleles. V segments that were indistinguishable, TRBV6-2 and TRBV6-3 among them, were omitted from analysis. Published work reported that the classifier diagnosed cytomegalovirus status with high specificity and sensitivity.

This sequence joins TRBV7-9 and TRBJ2-2; D unresolved. What was sequenced was PBMCs. The sequence came from a female donor in good health and CMV-seronegative. The CDR3 protein is CASSTLASGELFF. The CDR3 DNA sequence: TGTGCCAGCAGCACCTTGGCATCCGGGGAGCTGTTTTTT. Using reference TRBV7-9 and TRBJ2-2 for the parts outside the CDR3, the full variable domain is DTGVSQNPRHKITKRGQNVTFRCDPISEHNRLYWYRQTLGQGPEFLTYFQNEAQLEKSRLLSDRFSAERPKGSFSTLEIQRTEQGDSAMYLCASSTLASGELFFGEGSRLTVL.